Below are 26 T cell receptor beta chains sequenced from a single sample in a study of cytomegalovirus exposure and HLA in healthy donors. Amplification used 60 Vbeta primers and 13 Jbeta primers. Libraries were prepared by immunoSEQ multiplex PCR; TCRdb keeps only in-frame clonotypes and omits some of them. The sample has under 70,000 clones; 65% to 85% are singletons. Sample: PBMCs. Receptors originate from a female donor in good health and CMV-seronegative.

The chain uses TRBV7-6 and TRBJ1-3; unclear D gene. The CDR3 sequence is 15 residues long. The germline V gene has CDR1 SGHVS and CDR2 FNYEAQ. V was cut by 4 bases and J by 0 bases, with 10 bases left in between. Here the CDR3 DNA reads TGTGCCAGCAGCTCGGGTCATTTCTCTGGAAACACCATATATTTT. Encoded protein: CASSSGHFSGNTIYF.

This clone was seen a handful of times. V usage is TRBV28 and J usage is TRBJ1-1; 8 nucleotides match TRBD1. The CDR3 length is 15 residues. The ends lost 5 bases at V and 2 bases at J; junction bases unmatched: 7. Germline CDR1 and CDR2: MDHEN and SYDVKM. For the CDR3, the DNA is TGTGCCAGCAGTCCCCCGACAGGGGTTAACACTGAAGCTTTCTTT. This gives the protein CASSPPTGVNTEAFF.

The CDR3 spells CASSISGQPQHF. The CDR3 DNA reads as TGTGCCAGTAGTATATCGGGTCAGCCCCAGCATTTT. This chain uses TRBV19 with TRBJ1-5; no definite D call. The CDR3 extends over 12 amino acids. Germline values: CDR1 LNHDA, CDR2 SQIVND (reference sequence). V was clipped by 2 bases and J by 6 bases, with 5 bases between them.

The J gene is TRBJ1-4, the V gene TRBV27, with D maybe TRBD1 (6 bases). This CDR3 comprises 15 residues. V was cut by 7 bases and J by 0 bases, with 12 bases left in between. Germline V gene sequence: CDR1 MNHEY, CDR2 SMNVEV (reference sequence). The CDR3 region has the DNA TGTGCCAGCACTGGGGGCCGTGCAACTAATGAAAAACTGTTTTTT. This translates into CASTGGRATNEKLFF.

V is TRBV7-9 and J is TRBJ1-1; 10 bases align to TRBD1. The CDR3 runs to 14 residues. Germline values: CDR1 SEHNR, CDR2 FQNEAQ (reference sequence). Trimming at V came to 7 bases and at J to 5 bases, leaving 7 bases not matched to a gene. The chain's CDR3 is CASTRDRGGTEAFF. In nucleotides, the CDR3 is TGTGCCAGCACCCGGGACAGGGGTGGGACTGAAGCTTTCTTT. The full variable domain, its missing parts supplied by reference TRBV7-9 and TRBJ1-1, is DTGVSQNPRHKITKRGQNVTFRCDPISEHNRLYWYRQTLGQGPEFLTYFQNEAQLEKSRLLSDRFSAERPKGSFSTLEIQRTEQGDSAMYLCASTRDRGGTEAFFGQGTRLTVV.

The chain joins TRBV27 to TRBJ1-5, with 9 bases aligning to TRBD1. The ends lost 5 bases at V and 7 bases at J; junction bases unmatched: 6. CDR3 length: 14 amino acids. Germline loops: CDR1 MNHEY, CDR2 SMNVEV (reference sequence). The CDR3 DNA sequence: TGTGCCAGCAGTGCGACAGGGGGGGGACAGCCCCAGCATTTT. Its protein is CASSATGGGQPQHF.

V gene TRBV5-1 combines with J gene TRBJ1-4; the match to TRBD1 covers 9 bases. CDR1 and CDR2 from the germline V gene are SGHRS and YFSETQ. The trim removed 6 bases at V and 5 bases at J, leaving 14 bases unmatched. This CDR3 has 17 residues. The CDR3 loop is CASNPGTGLRQNEKLFF. CDR3 coding DNA: TGCGCCAGCAACCCCGGGACAGGGTTGCGGCAGAATGAAAAACTGTTTTTT. The whole variable domain, filled in from reference TRBV5-1 and TRBJ1-4, reads KAGVTQTPRYLIKTRGQQVTLSCSPISGHRSVSWYQQTPGQGLQFLFEYFSETQRNKGNFPGRFSGRQFSNSRSEMNVSTLELGDSALYLCASNPGTGLRQNEKLFFGSGTQLSVL.

The chain combines TRBV7-2 with TRBJ2-5; D gene unclear. CDR3 size: 12 residues. Per the germline V gene, CDR1 is SGHTA and CDR2 is FQGNSA. Deletions cut 1 base from V and 4 bases from J, with 4 bases between. The DNA for the CDR3 is TGTGCCAGCAGCTTAGAGCTAGAGACCCAGTACTTC. Protein sequence: CASSLELETQYF.

This clone was seen only a few times. The chain recombines TRBV4-3 with TRBJ2-5, with TRBD2 matching 7 bases. V was pared by 1 base and J by 4 bases, with 6 bases of the junction left unmatched. Germline assignment: CDR1 LGHNA and CDR2 YSLEER. This CDR3 has 15 residues. This CDR3 is CASSQGTRRGETQYF. DNA of the CDR3: TGCGCCAGCAGCCAAGGGACTAGACGCGGAGAGACCCAGTACTTC.

The chain uses TRBV9 and TRBJ1-2, with D perhaps TRBD1 (6 bases). CDR3 length: 21 residues. From germline, CDR1 is SGDLS and CDR2 YYNGEE. V shed 3 bases and J shed 0 bases, with 30 bases lying between them. CDR3 region: CASSADLGQPIYHLPNYGYTF. The CDR3 DNA sequence: TGTGCCAGCAGCGCCGACCTTGGACAGCCTATATACCATCTTCCTAACTATGGCTACACCTTC.

The gene calls are TRBV7-9 and TRBJ2-1; 13 bases are shared with TRBD2. This CDR3 spans 16 amino acids. Germline V gene sequence: CDR1 SEHNR, CDR2 FQNEAQ (reference sequence). V was clipped by 8 bases and J by 12 bases; unmatched bases: 16. The CDR3 loop is CASVGLTSGGAARQFF. DNA of the CDR3: TGTGCCAGCGTGGGGCTTACTAGCGGGGGGGCGGCACGGCAGTTCTTC.

CDR3 coding DNA: TGTGCCAGTAGTATATCGGGCGGGAATTCACCCCTCCACTTT. Its protein is CASSISGGNSPLHF. The J gene is TRBJ1-6, the V gene TRBV19; the D is unclear. The CDR3 length is 14 residues. The V gene lost 2 bases and the J gene lost 7 bases, with 9 bases spanning the gap. CDR1 is LNHDA, CDR2 SQIVND, per germline (reference sequence).

V usage is TRBV10-3 and J usage is TRBJ2-1; TRBD2 agrees at 11 bases. The germline gives CDR1 ENHRY, CDR2 SYGVKD. The CDR3 extends over 14 amino acids. The trim removed 8 bases at V and 4 bases at J, leaving 4 bases unmatched. The CDR3: CAIQLAGDYNEQFF. CDR3 DNA: TGTGCCATCCAACTAGCGGGGGATTACAATGAGCAGTTCTTC.

The chain joins TRBV27 to TRBJ2-2; D possibly corresponds to TRBD2 (6 bases). The CDR3 consists of 17 residues. From germline, CDR1 is MNHEY and CDR2 SMNVEV (reference sequence). V lost 1 base, J lost 0 bases, and 12 bases lay in between. The CDR3 spells CASSLYRGITNTGELFF. DNA of the CDR3: TGTGCCAGCAGTTTATATCGGGGGATTACGAACACCGGGGAGCTGTTTTTT.

For the CDR3, the DNA is TGTGCCAGCAGCTTAGCGCCGACTAGCGGGAGCCAGTTCTTC. It codes for CASSLAPTSGSQFF. The rearrangement uses TRBV7-2 and TRBJ2-1; TRBD2 matches 12 bases. V shed 0 bases and J 13 bases; nucleotides not matched to a gene: 4. The CDR3 sequence is 14 residues long. Germline CDR1 reads SGHTA; CDR2 reads FQGNSA.

The rearrangement links TRBV5-3 to TRBJ2-5, with a possible D match to TRBD2 (7 bases). TRBV5-3 is an open reading frame whose function is uncertain. The CDR3 runs to 19 residues. Trimming left V 0 bases short and J 0 bases short, with 21 bases between. The CDR3 here is CARSLGSGGQRAYQETQYF. CDR3 coding DNA: TGTGCCAGAAGCTTGGGATCGGGGGGCCAAAGGGCGTACCAAGAGACCCAGTACTTC.

The CDR3 DNA is TGTGCCTGGACCAGACTAGCGGGACTCCGCCGGTACACCGGGGAGCTGTTTTTT. Its protein is CAWTRLAGLRRYTGELFF. This rearrangement joins TRBV30 to TRBJ2-2; 11 nucleotides agree with TRBD2. The length of the CDR3 is 18 residues. Germline trimming cut 4 bases from V and 3 bases from J; bases unmatched to any gene: 13. Germline CDR1 reads GTSNPN; CDR2 reads SVGIG (reference sequence).

This sequence joins TRBV12-5 and TRBJ1-4, with 8 bases matching TRBD1. The germline CDR1 and CDR2 sequences are LGHNT and FRNRAP. V dropped 3 bases and J dropped 6; count of bases not matched to a gene: 3. This CDR3 contains 14 residues. Here the CDR3 reads CASGLGGQDEKLFF. The CDR3 nucleotides read TGTGCTAGTGGTTTAGGGGGACAGGATGAAAAACTGTTTTTT.

This clone was observed once. Germline is not matched at one junction end, which may reflect a read error. The same CDR3 is also encoded by other DNA sequences in this sample. J is TRBJ1-1 and V is TRBV19, with D tentatively TRBD1 (5 bases). Germline-derived CDR1 and CDR2 are LNHDA and SQIVND (reference sequence). The CDR3 runs 13 residues. CDR3 in DNA: TGTGCCAGCAGTATAGACAGTAACACTGAAGCTTTCTTT. This encodes CASSIDSNTEAFF.

The CDR3 bases are TGTGCCAGCTCGGGTCTTATTTCCTACGAGCAGTACTTC. This encodes CASSGLISYEQYF. The genes are TRBV9 and TRBJ2-7, with D unresolved. Deletions cut 7 bases from V and 1 base from J, with 12 bases between. From germline, CDR1 is SGDLS and CDR2 YYNGEE. CDR3 length: 13 amino acids.

V gene TRBV7-2 combines with J gene TRBJ2-3; 12 nucleotides align to TRBD2. Germline lookup yields CDR1 SGHTA and CDR2 FQGNSA. The CDR3 spans 19 residues. The trim removed 3 bases at V and 2 bases at J, leaving 12 bases unmatched. CDR3 DNA: TGTGCCAGCAGCTTTCCTAGCGGGGGGGTGGGTCCTACCACAGATACGCAGTATTTT. Translated: CASSFPSGGVGPTTDTQYF.

The chain recombines TRBV5-1 with TRBJ2-6, with TRBD1 identical over 9 bases. This CDR3 has 13 residues. Germline loops: CDR1 SGHRS, CDR2 YFSETQ. Trimming at V came to 7 bases and at J to 11 bases, leaving 7 bases not matched to a gene. This CDR3 reads CASEPGQGDVLTF. The CDR3 DNA is TGCGCCAGCGAGCCGGGACAGGGAGACGTCCTGACTTTC.

The V gene is TRBV27, the J gene TRBJ1-2; 9 positions match TRBD1. Trimming took 3 bases from V and 8 from J; bases not matched to a gene: 10. This CDR3 spans 15 amino acids. Germline CDR1 is MNHEY and CDR2 is SMNVEV (reference sequence). The CDR3 DNA is TGTGCCAGCAGTTTTCGAGGCCACAGGGGGCGAGGCTACACCTTC. Its translation is CASSFRGHRGRGYTF.

The chain uses TRBV4-3 and TRBJ2-5, with 8 bases that match TRBD1. The CDR3 spans 16 residues. Germline CDR1 and CDR2: LGHNA and YSLEER. The ends lost 2 bases at V and 5 bases at J; junction bases unmatched: 10. The CDR3: CASSQFPGGEGETQYF. Here the CDR3 DNA reads TGCGCCAGCAGCCAATTTCCAGGGGGCGAGGGGGAGACCCAGTACTTC.

V usage is TRBV18 and J usage is TRBJ2-7; 8 positions agree with TRBD2. The CDR3 is made up of 15 amino acids. After removal of 3 bases from V and 3 bases from J, the junction contained 7 bases not matched to a gene. Germline-derived CDR1 and CDR2 are KGHSH and LQKENI. CDR3 amino acids: CASSPGLGVGYEQYF. In DNA form, the CDR3 reads TGTGCCAGCTCACCGGGACTAGGGGTCGGCTACGAGCAGTACTTC.

The CDR3 here is CASRREGRHQPQHF. In DNA form, the CDR3 reads TGTGCCAGCAGGCGAGAGGGCAGACATCAGCCCCAGCATTTT. The chain recombines TRBV6-6 with TRBJ1-5; D unclear. Germline-derived CDR1 and CDR2 are MNHNY and SVGAGI (reference sequence). There are 14 residues in the CDR3. V was pared by 6 bases and J by 5 bases, with 14 bases between.